This TCR beta chain emerged from a study of CD4 T cells in relation to SARS-CoV-2 and coronaviruses. Study observations and caveats: In roughly 61% of donors, memory CD4+ clonotypes crossrecognized SARS-CoV-2 and at least one common cold coronavirus spike.

Points on this clone: Antigen unknown.

The unexposed donors gave CD4+ T cells in about 2011-2019, prior to COVID-19. Isolation of CD4+ T cells took place after around eleven days in culture. Germline assignment: CDR1 SGHKS and CDR2 YYEKEE (reference sequence). With 1 base removed from V and 5 bases from J, the gap between germline ends came to 16 bases. CDR3 length equals 17 residues. Sequencing used immunoSEQ multiplex PCR; TCRdb keeps in-frame clones, though not all of them. This table holds some 16,000 clones, around 76% found once. The specimen was CD4+ T cells from PBMCs, cultured in vitro. The J gene is TRBJ1-6, the V gene TRBV5-5; weak D call: TRBD1 (6 bases). The receptor was derived from a human donor in good health. The CDR3: CASSLIGGLSDNSPLHF. CDR3 in DNA: TGTGCCAGCAGCTTGATTGGGGGCCTATCCGATAATTCACCCCTCCACTTT.